Reported below is one T cell receptor beta chain. Its antigen is currently unknown. 13 Jbeta primers and 60 Vbeta primers were used for the PCR. Authors' processing steps: In a later analysis, the count reached tens of millions of unique TCR beta chains, with approximately 10 million shared. This table comes from immunoSEQ multiplex PCR, and its TCRdb copy is limited to in-frame clones, with some not included. Clone size and V and J calls were adopted from that table, with D and trimming inferred from the DNA. The sample has some 220,000 clones; approximately 78% are singletons. This entry is derived from a study of cytomegalovirus exposure and HLA in healthy donors. Study outcomes and limitations: According to a later analysis, donors in an Asian-associated ancestry cluster reportedly had fewer N-insertions than the approximately 730-donor mean. Information on immune exposure was restricted to one variable (CMV serostatus).

CDR3 length: 17 amino acids. Germline V gives CDR1 SGHNT, CDR2 YENEEA. After removal of 2 bases from V and 6 bases from J, the junction contained 13 bases not matched to a gene. Source material: PBMCs. This TCR derives from a boy aged 10-17 years in good health and CMV-seronegative. This chain connects TRBV11-3 to TRBJ2-7; 10 nucleotides agree with TRBD2. This chain's CDR3 is CASSLQSSAGGHAEQYF. In DNA, the CDR3 is TGTGCCAGCAGCTTACAATCATCAGCGGGAGGGCACGCCGAGCAGTACTTC. Using reference TRBV11-3 and TRBJ2-7 for the parts outside the CDR3, the full variable domain is EAGVVQSPRYKIIEKKQPVAFWCNPISGHNTLYWYLQNLGQGPELLIRYENEEAVDDSQLPKDRFSAERLKGVDSTLKIQPAELGDSAVYLCASSLQSSAGGHAEQYFGPGTRLTVT.